A selection of T cell receptor beta chains follows, all from one sample in a study of beta chain features in type 1 diabetes. Produced via immunoSEQ multiplex PCR; TCRdb's table is partial and in-frame only. The sample carries 250,000 or so clones, 55% to 70% recorded once. The sequencing sample was made of naive CD4+ T cells from blood. The receptors were gathered from a man aged 25-40 years in good health. Both conserved end residues are part of each CDR3. A D gene is named only where the DNA matches it firmly. Clone size appears in some rows only: once, few, many, or a class for an expanded clone.

abundance	d_gene	len	v_gene	j_gene	CDR3nt	CDR3aa
once	NA	12	TRBV10-3	TRBJ2-2	TGTGCCATCAAACACAACACCGGGGAGCTGTTTTTT	CAIKHNTGELFF
NA	TRBD1	13	TRBV11-2	TRBJ2-3	TGTGCCAGCAGCGGACGAACAGGGGTTACGCAGTATTTT	CASSGRTGVTQYF
few	TRBD1	12	TRBV30	TRBJ2-3	TGTGCCTGGGACAGGGTTCGGGATACGCAGTATTTT	CAWDRVRDTQYF
few	NA	14	TRBV4-3	TRBJ2-1	TGCGCCAGCAGCCCACGGGCCTTGTACAATGAGCAGTTCTTC	CASSPRALYNEQFF
NA	NA	13	TRBV30	TRBJ2-3	TGTGCCTGGGCCTACAGGGGGGGAGATACGCAGTATTTT	CAWAYRGGDTQYF
NA	NA	13	TRBV6-5	TRBJ2-5	TGTGCCAGCAGTTACTACAGCCAAGAGACCCAGTACTTC	CASSYYSQETQYF
NA	NA	14	TRBV14	TRBJ1-2	TGTGCCAGCAGACGTGAAGGACGGCTAGATGGCTACACCTTC	CASRREGRLDGYTF
NA	TRBD1	12	TRBV28	TRBJ2-7	TGTGCCAGCCCCTCGACAGGGGGCGAGCAGTACTTC	CASPSTGGEQYF
NA	NA	13	TRBV1	TRBJ2-3	TGCACCAGCAGCCAAGATGGAGCGGATACGCAGTATTTT	CTSSQDGADTQYF
NA	TRBD1	16	TRBV13	TRBJ1-3	TGTGCCAGCGGGACAGGGCTCCTCAGCTCTGGAAACACCATATATTTT	CASGTGLLSSGNTIYF
few	NA	16	TRBV15	TRBJ1-6	TGTGCCACCAGCAGAGCTCGGGCAGGGCACAATTCACCCCTCCACTTT	CATSRARAGHNSPLHF
NA	NA	13	TRBV29-1	TRBJ2-3	TGCAGCGTAGGGGGGGACGGCACAGATACGCAGTATTTT	CSVGGDGTDTQYF
NA	TRBD1	14	TRBV7-2	TRBJ2-3	TGTGCCAGCAGCCTGGGACAGGGGGCCACGACGCAGTATTTT	CASSLGQGATTQYF
NA	NA	14	TRBV10-2	TRBJ1-2	TGCGCCAGCAGTGCCTTGACCCTTTTATATGGCTACACCTTC	CASSALTLLYGYTF
NA	NA	20	TRBV30	TRBJ2-1	TGTGCCTGGAGTGTAACGGTCGGTCCGAAATACCAGAGCTCCTACAATGAGCAGTTCTTC	CAWSVTVGPKYQSSYNEQFF
NA	TRBD1	15	TRBV25-1	TRBJ2-5	TGTGCCAGCAGGGGATGGGACAGCAAGAAGGAGACCCAGTACTTC	CASRGWDSKKETQYF
NA	NA	13	TRBV5-4	TRBJ2-1	TGTGCCAGCCGGCCGGGGGTATACAATGAGCAGTTCTTC	CASRPGVYNEQFF
NA	NA	12	TRBV29-1	TRBJ1-1	TGCAGCGTCCGATCCGGGGGCACTGAAGCTTTCTTT	CSVRSGGTEAFF
few	NA	12	TRBV29-1	TRBJ2-3	TGCAGCGTTCTCGGACCCACAGATACGCAGTATTTT	CSVLGPTDTQYF
NA	NA	14	TRBV6-5	TRBJ2-4	TGTGCCATCAGCGCAGCCGCTGAACTGCAGGAACAATCCTTC	CAISAAAELQEQSF
NA	TRBD1	15	TRBV7-2	TRBJ2-2	TGTGCCAGCAGCTTGTACAGGGGCGTGCCCGGGGAGCTGTTTTTT	CASSLYRGVPGELFF
once	TRBD2	14	TRBV30	TRBJ2-1	TGTGCCTGGAGTGTATCTGGGCTAGCGGTTGAGCAGTTCTTC	CAWSVSGLAVEQFF
NA	NA	16	TRBV9	TRBJ2-1	TGTGCCAGCAGCGTACTCGGAGCGGACCTCCCGGGAGAGCAGTTCTTC	CASSVLGADLPGEQFF
once	NA	14	TRBV6-5	TRBJ1-1	TGTGCCAGCAGTGATAGGGTGACAGACACTGAAGCTTTCTTT	CASSDRVTDTEAFF
NA	TRBD1	13	TRBV10-3	TRBJ2-1	TGTGCCCTCCGCCCGGGACAGGGGTATGAGCAGTTCTTC	CALRPGQGYEQFF
NA	TRBD2	15	TRBV9	TRBJ2-3	TGTGCCAGCAGCCGCTATGGCGGGAGAGCGGATACGCAGTATTTT	CASSRYGGRADTQYF
few	TRBD1	12	TRBV2	TRBJ2-7	TGTGCCAGCAGAACTCTGGACAGGGCGCAGTACTTC	CASRTLDRAQYF
once	TRBD2	14	TRBV28	TRBJ2-1	TGTGCCAGCAGTCACAGACTAGCGCCCAATGAGCAGTTCTTC	CASSHRLAPNEQFF
few	TRBD2	13	TRBV10-3	TRBJ2-5	TGTGCCATCAGTACTTCTAGCGGTGAGACCCAGTACTTC	CAISTSSGETQYF
NA	NA	13	TRBV7-2	TRBJ2-5	TGTGCCAGCAGCCCGTGGGGAAGAGAGACCCAGTACTTC	CASSPWGRETQYF
NA	NA	14	TRBV28	TRBJ1-1	TGTGCCAGCAGTTCTTCAAGCGTGCCCACTGAAGCTTTCTTT	CASSSSSVPTEAFF
NA	NA	15	TRBV5-4	TRBJ2-1	TGTGCCAGCAGCCACCGGGACAAGGGAGGGACTGAGCAGTTCTTC	CASSHRDKGGTEQFF
NA	NA	13	TRBV6-5	TRBJ2-5	TGTGCCAGCAGTTACCCTAATACGGAGACCCAGTACTTC	CASSYPNTETQYF
few	NA	13	TRBV7-2	TRBJ2-3	TGTGCCAGCAGCTTAGCGAGGACAGATACGCAGTATTTT	CASSLARTDTQYF
NA	TRBD1	13	TRBV5-1	TRBJ2-7	TGCGCCAGCAGCTTGGCCGGACAGGACGAGCAGTACTTC	CASSLAGQDEQYF
NA	TRBD2	14	TRBV29-1	TRBJ2-7	TGCAGCGTGGAGGACACGGGACTATCCTACGAGCAGTACTTC	CSVEDTGLSYEQYF
NA	NA	16	TRBV23-1	TRBJ2-7	TGCGCCAGGGGCTTCCCGGGGAGAAGTGTTTCCTACGAGCAGTACTTC	CARGFPGRSVSYEQYF
NA	TRBD2	15	TRBV6-6	TRBJ2-5	TGTGCCAGCAGAAGCGGACTAGCGGGGCTAGAGACCCAGTACTTC	CASRSGLAGLETQYF